The rows below give T cell receptor beta chains drawn from one sample of a study of shared clonotypes between healthy human individuals. Profiled with immunoSEQ multiplex PCR; TCRdb holds only in-frame clones, not every one. The data show 2 million to 2.5 million clones, with approximately 94% seen just once and more than 0.95% held by the top ten. The sequenced sample consisted of naive CD8+ T cells sorted from blood. All receptors come from a man younger than 30 in good health. CDR3s include the opening cysteine and the closing phenylalanine or tryptophan. A D gene is named only where the DNA matches it firmly.

TRBV6-5	TRBJ2-1	TRBD2	CASRYRLAGLYNEQFF	TGTGCCAGCAGGTACCGACTAGCGGGGTTATACAATGAGCAGTTCTTC
TRBV4-3	TRBJ2-7	-	CASSQVAASSYEQYF	TGCGCCAGCAGCCAAGTGGCAGCTAGCTCCTACGAGCAGTACTTC
TRBV6-5	TRBJ2-1	-	CASSRTDSYNEQFF	TGTGCCAGCAGTCGGACCGACTCCTACAATGAGCAGTTCTTC
TRBV7-9	TRBJ2-5	-	CASSPSEQETQYF	TGTGCCAGCAGCCCTAGCGAACAAGAGACCCAGTACTTC
TRBV6-6	TRBJ2-7	-	CASSYQGGVWEQYF	TGTGCCAGCAGTTACCAAGGCGGGGTCTGGGAGCAGTACTTC
TRBV30	TRBJ1-2	-	CAWSARFRGEGYGYTF	TGTGCCTGGAGTGCCCGTTTTAGAGGGGAAGGCTATGGCTACACCTTC
TRBV6-6	TRBJ1-6	-	CASSPTGGSPLHF	TGTGCCAGCAGTCCGACGGGTGGGTCACCCCTCCACTTT
TRBV27	TRBJ2-3	-	CASSPWTGTDTQYF	TGTGCCAGCAGCCCATGGACTGGCACAGATACGCAGTATTTT
TRBV28	TRBJ1-1	-	CASSSYTGALAFF	TGTGCCAGCAGTTCTTATACGGGAGCTCTAGCTTTCTTT
TRBV6-5	TRBJ2-7	TRBD1	CASSYGTGAGYEQYF	TGTGCCAGCAGTTACGGGACAGGGGCCGGGTACGAGCAGTACTTC
TRBV27	TRBJ2-3	-	CASSLLRADTQYF	TGTGCCAGCAGTTTATTAAGGGCAGATACGCAGTATTTT
TRBV6-5	TRBJ2-7	TRBD2	CASTPSDGGYEQYF	TGTGCCAGCACCCCCTCGGACGGGGGGTACGAGCAGTACTTC
TRBV2	TRBJ2-1	-	CASSEGHGDEQFF	TGTGCCAGCAGTGAAGGTCATGGGGATGAGCAGTTCTTC
TRBV7-8	TRBJ2-5	TRBD2	CASSPMTLAGGEETQYF	TGTGCCAGCAGCCCAATGACGCTAGCGGGGGGGGAAGAGACCCAGTACTTC
TRBV15	TRBJ2-7	-	CATSSWTGDSTSYEQYF	TGTGCCACCAGCAGTTGGACGGGGGATTCCACCTCCTACGAGCAGTACTTC
TRBV9	TRBJ2-1	TRBD2	CASSPSGTRGNEQFF	TGTGCCAGCAGCCCTAGCGGGACTAGGGGCAATGAGCAGTTCTTC
TRBV7-2	TRBJ1-5	-	CASSLATGFNQPQHF	TGTGCCAGCAGCTTAGCGACGGGTTTCAATCAGCCCCAGCATTTT
TRBV7-6	TRBJ2-7	-	CASSLGDTAGWEQYF	TGTGCCAGCAGCTTAGGGGACACCGCCGGGTGGGAGCAGTACTTC
TRBV7-8	TRBJ2-5	TRBD1	CASSLSTGDLQETQYF	TGTGCCAGCAGCTTAAGTACAGGGGACCTCCAAGAGACCCAGTACTTC
TRBV2	TRBJ1-2	-	CASSGGPANYGYTF	TGTGCCAGCAGCGGCGGACCAGCTAACTATGGCTACACCTTC
TRBV7-6	TRBJ2-7	TRBD1	CASSLERTGGATYEQYF	TGTGCCAGCAGCTTAGAGAGGACAGGGGGCGCGACCTACGAGCAGTACTTC
TRBV9	TRBJ2-7	-	CASSQSDGAYEQYF	TGTGCCAGCAGCCAATCGGACGGGGCCTACGAGCAGTACTTC
TRBV15	TRBJ1-5	-	CATSRDRGTNQPQHF	TGTGCCACCAGCAGAGATCGTGGAACCAATCAGCCCCAGCATTTT
TRBV5-4	TRBJ2-7	-	CASSWGVDYEQYF	TGTGCCAGCAGCTGGGGGGTGGATTACGAGCAGTACTTC
TRBV28	TRBJ2-5	TRBD1	CASSLSVRTGNWETQYF	TGTGCCAGCAGTTTATCCGTCAGGACAGGGAATTGGGAGACCCAGTACTTC
TRBV2	TRBJ2-7	-	CASTPSNRAGTYEQYF	TGTGCCAGCACCCCATCAAACAGGGCTGGAACCTACGAGCAGTACTTC
TRBV7-8	TRBJ2-5	-	CASSLDVSGAEETQYF	TGTGCCAGCAGCTTAGATGTTAGCGGAGCCGAAGAGACCCAGTACTTC
TRBV6-6	TRBJ2-7	-	CASSYSDSGSYEQYF	TGTGCCAGCAGTTACTCCGACAGCGGCTCCTACGAGCAGTACTTC